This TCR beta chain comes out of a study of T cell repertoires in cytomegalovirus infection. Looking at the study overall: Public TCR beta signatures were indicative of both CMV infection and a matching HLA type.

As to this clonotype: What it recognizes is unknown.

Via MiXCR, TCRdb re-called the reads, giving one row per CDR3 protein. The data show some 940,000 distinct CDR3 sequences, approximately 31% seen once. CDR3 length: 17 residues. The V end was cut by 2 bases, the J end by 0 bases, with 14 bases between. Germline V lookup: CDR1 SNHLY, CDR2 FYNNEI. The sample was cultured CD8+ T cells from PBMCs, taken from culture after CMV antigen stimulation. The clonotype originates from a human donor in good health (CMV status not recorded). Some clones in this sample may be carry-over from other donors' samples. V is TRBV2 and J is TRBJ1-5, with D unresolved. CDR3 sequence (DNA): TGTGCCAGCAGTGAATCGCCCTGGCAATATAGCAATCAGCCCCAGCATTTT. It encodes CASSESPWQYSNQPQHF.